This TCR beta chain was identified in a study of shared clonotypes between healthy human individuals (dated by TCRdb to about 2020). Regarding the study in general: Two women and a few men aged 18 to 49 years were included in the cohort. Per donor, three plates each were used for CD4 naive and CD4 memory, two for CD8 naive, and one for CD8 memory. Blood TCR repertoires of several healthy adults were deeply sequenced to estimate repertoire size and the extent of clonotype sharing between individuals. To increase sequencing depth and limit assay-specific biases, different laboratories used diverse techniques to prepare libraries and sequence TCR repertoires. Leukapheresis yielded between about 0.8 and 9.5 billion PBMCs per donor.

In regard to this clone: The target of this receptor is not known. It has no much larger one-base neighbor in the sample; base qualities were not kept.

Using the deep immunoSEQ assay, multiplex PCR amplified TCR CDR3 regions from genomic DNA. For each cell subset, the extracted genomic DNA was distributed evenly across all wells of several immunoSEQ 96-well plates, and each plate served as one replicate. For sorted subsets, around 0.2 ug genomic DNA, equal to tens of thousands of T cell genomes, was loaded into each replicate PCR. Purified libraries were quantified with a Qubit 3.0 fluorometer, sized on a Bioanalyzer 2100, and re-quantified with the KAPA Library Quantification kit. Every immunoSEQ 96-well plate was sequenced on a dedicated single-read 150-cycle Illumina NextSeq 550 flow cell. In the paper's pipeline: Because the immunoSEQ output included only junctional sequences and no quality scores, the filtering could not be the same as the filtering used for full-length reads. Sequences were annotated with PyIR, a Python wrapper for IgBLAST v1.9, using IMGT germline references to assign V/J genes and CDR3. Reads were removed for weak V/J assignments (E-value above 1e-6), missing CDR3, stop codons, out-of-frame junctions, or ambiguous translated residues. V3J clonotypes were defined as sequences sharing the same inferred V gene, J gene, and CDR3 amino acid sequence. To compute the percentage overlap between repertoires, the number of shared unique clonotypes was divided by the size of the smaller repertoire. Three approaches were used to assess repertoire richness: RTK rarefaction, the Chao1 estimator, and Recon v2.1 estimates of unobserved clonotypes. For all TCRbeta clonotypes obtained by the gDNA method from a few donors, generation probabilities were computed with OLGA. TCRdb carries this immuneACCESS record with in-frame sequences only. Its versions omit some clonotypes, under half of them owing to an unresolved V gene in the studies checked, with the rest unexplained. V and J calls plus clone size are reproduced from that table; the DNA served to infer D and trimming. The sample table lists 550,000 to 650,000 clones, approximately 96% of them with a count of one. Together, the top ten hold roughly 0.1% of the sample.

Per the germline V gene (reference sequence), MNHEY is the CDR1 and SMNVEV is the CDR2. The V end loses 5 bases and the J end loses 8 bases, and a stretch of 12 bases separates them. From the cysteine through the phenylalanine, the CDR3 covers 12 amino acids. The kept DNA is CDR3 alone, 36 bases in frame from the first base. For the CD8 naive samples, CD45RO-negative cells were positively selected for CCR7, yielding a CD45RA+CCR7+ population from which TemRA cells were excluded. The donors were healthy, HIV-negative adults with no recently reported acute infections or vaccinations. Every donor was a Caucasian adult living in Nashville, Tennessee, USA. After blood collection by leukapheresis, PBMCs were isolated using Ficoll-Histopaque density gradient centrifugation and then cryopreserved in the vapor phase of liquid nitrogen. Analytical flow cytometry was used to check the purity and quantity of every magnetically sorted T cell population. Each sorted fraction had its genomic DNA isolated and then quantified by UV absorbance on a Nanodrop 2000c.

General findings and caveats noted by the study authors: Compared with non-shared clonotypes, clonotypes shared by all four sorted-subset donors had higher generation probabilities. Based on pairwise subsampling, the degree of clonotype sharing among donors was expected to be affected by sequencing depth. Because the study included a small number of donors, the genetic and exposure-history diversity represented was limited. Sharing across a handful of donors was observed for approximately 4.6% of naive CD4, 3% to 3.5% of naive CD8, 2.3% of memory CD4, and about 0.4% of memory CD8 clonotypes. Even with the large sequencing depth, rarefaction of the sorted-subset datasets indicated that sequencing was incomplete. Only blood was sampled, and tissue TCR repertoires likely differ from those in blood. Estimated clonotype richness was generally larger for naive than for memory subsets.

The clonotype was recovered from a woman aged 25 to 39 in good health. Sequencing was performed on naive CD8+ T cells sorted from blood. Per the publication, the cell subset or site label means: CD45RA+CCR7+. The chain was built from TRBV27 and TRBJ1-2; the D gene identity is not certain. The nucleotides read TGTGCCAGCAGTCCCCGGGGTTCGGGCTACACCTTC. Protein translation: CASSPRGSGYTF.